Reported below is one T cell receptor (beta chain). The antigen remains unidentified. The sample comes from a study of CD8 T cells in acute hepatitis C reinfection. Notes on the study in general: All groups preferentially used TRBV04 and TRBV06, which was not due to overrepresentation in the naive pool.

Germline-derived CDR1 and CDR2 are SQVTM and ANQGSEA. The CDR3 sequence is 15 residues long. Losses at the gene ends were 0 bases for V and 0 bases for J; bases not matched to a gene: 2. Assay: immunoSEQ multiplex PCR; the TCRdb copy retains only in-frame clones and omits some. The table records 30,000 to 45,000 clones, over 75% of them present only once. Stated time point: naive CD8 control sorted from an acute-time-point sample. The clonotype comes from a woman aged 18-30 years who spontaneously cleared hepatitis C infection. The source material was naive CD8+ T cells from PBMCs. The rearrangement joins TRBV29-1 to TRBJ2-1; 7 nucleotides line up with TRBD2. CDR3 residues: CSVEESGASYNEQFF. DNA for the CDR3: TGCAGCGTTGAAGAGAGCGGGGCCTCCTACAATGAGCAGTTCTTC.